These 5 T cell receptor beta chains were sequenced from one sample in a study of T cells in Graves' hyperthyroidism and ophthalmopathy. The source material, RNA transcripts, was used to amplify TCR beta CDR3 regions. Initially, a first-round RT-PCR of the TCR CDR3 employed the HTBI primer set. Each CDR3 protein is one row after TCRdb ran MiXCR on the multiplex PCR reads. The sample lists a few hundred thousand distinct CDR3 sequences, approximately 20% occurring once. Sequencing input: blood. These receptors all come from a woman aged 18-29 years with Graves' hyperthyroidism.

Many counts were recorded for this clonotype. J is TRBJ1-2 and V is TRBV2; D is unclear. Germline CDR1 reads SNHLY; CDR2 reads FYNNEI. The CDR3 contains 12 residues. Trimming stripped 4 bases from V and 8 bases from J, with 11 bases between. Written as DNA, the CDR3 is TGTGCCAGCAGTGTTAATTTGGAGGGCTACACCTTC. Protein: CASSVNLEGYTF.

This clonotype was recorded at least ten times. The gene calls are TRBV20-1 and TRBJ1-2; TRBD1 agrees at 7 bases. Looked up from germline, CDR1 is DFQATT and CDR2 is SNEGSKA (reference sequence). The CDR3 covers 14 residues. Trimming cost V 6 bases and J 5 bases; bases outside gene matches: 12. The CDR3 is CSAAQTGTAYGYTF. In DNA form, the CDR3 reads TGCAGTGCAGCCCAAACCGGGACAGCGTATGGCTACACCTTC.

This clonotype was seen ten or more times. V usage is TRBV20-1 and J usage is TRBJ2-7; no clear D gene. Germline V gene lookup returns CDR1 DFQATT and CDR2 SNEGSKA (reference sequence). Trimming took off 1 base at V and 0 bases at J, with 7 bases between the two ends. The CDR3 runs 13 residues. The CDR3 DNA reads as TGCAGTGCTAGAGTAGGGCGCTCCTACGAGCAGTACTTC. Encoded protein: CSARVGRSYEQYF.

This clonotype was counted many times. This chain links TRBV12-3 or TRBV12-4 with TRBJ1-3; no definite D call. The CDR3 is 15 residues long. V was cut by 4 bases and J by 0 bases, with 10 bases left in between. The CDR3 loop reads CASSSPLHSGNTIYF. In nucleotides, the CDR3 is TGTGCCAGCAGTTCCCCTCTCCACTCTGGAAACACCATATATTTT.

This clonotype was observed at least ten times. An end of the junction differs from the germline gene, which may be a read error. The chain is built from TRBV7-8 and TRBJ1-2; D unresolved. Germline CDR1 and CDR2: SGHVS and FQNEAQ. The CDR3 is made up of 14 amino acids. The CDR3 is CSSSLARDIYGYTF. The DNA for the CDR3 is TGTTCCAGCAGCTTAGCCCGGGATATCTATGGCTACACCTTC. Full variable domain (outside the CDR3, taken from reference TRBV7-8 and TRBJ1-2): GAGVSQSPRYKVAKRGQDVALRCDPISGHVSLFWYQQALGQGPEFLTYFQNEAQLDKSGLPSDRFFAERPEGSVSTLKIQRTQQEDSAVYLCSSSLARDIYGYTFGSGTRLTVV.